This TCR beta chain is drawn from a study of shared clonotypes between healthy human individuals. This table comes from immunoSEQ multiplex PCR, and its TCRdb copy is limited to in-frame clones, with some not included. The repertoire holds about 800,000 clones, with 90% to 98% as singletons. Naive CD8 cells lacked CD45RO, underwent positive selection for CCR7 and left out terminally differentiated effector memory CD45RA+ cells. The sequence was obtained from a man aged 25-40 years in good health. Sequencing input: naive CD8+ T cells sorted from blood.

In DNA, the CDR3 is TGTGCCAGCAGCTGGGGAGGCGGCCAAGAGACCCAGTACTTC. It translates to CASSWGGGQETQYF. The V call is TRBV7-6, the J call TRBJ2-5; TRBD2 might be the D (6 bases). Germline values: CDR1 SGHVS, CDR2 FNYEAQ. This CDR3 contains 14 residues. V was shortened by 4 bases and J by 1 base, with 10 bases between the two germline ends. The full variable domain, rest sourced from reference TRBV7-6 and TRBJ2-5, is GAGVSQSPRYKVTKRGQDVALRCDPISGHVSLYWYRQALGQGPEFLTYFNYEAQQDKSGLPNDRFSAERPEGSISTLTIQRTEQRDSAMYRCASSWGGGQETQYFGPGTRLLVL.